This T cell receptor beta chain is from a study of cytomegalovirus exposure and HLA in healthy donors. General observations from the study: First-cohort TCR clusters were later found to tend to co-occur in the roughly 130 validation repertoires. Reported results showed that the classifier diagnosed cytomegalovirus status with high specificity and sensitivity. Most TCR sequences were uncommon, yet certain public TCRs appeared in many donors. A few chains tied to CMV proved CMV antigen-specific in vitro.

This CDR3 is 15 amino acids long. The V gene lost 4 bases and the J gene lost 6 bases, with 13 bases spanning the gap. Germline-derived CDR1 and CDR2 are MRHNA and SNTAGT. Worth noting for this clone: The antigen remains undetermined.

The protocol was immunoSEQ multiplex PCR, while the TCRdb copy is restricted to in-frame clones and leaves out a portion. The sample carries over 150,000 clones, approximately 96% recorded once. This rearrangement joins TRBV6-4 to TRBJ1-6; perhaps TRBD1 as D (5 bases). Material: PBMCs. The receptor was derived from a woman under 30 in good health and CMV-seronegative. The CDR3 sequence is CASSVEPGLNSPLHF. CDR3 in DNA: TGTGCCAGCAGTGTGGAGCCAGGGCTTAATTCACCCCTCCACTTT.